This T cell receptor (beta chain) was identified during a study of OX40 agonist ivuxolimab in advanced cancers. On the study more broadly: Patients were dosed intravenously with ivuxolimab at 0.01 to 10 mg/kg every 2 weeks.

This CDR3 contains 17 residues. Germline loops: CDR1 LNHDA, CDR2 SQIVND (reference sequence). Trimming cost V 5 bases and J 2 bases, with 19 bases left between them. The table came from immunoSEQ multiplex PCR; TCRdb's copy has only in-frame clones and leaves some out. The sample records around 100,000 clones, 91% being singletons. The chain recombines TRBV19 with TRBJ1-3; D is possibly TRBD1 (5 bases). This sequence originates from an adult with an advanced solid tumor such as melanoma, head and neck, liver or kidney cancer. This material consisted of CD4+ or CD8+ T cells sorted from blood, taken in a trial of the OX40 agonist ivuxolimab. Written as DNA, the CDR3 is TGTGCCAGTAGTCCAACAGTGGGACGCGAGGCTGGAAACACCATATATTTT. Translating it yields CASSPTVGREAGNTIYF.